The 23 T cell receptor beta chains reported below all come from one sample, sequenced in a study of T cells in Graves' hyperthyroidism and ophthalmopathy. TCR beta CDR3 regions were amplified from RNA. A set of HTBI primers served as the primers for a first-round RT-PCR of the TCR CDR3. A single record per CDR3 protein comes from TCRdb applying MiXCR to the multiplex PCR reads. This sample carries just under 750,000 distinct CDR3 sequences, approximately 40% of them seen once, and the ten largest clones take roughly 31%. The material sequenced was blood. Receptors were obtained from a woman in her thirties or forties with Graves' hyperthyroidism.

This sequence joins TRBV20-1 and TRBJ1-2, with D unresolved. Trimming removed 6 bases at V and 8 bases at J, with 10 bases between. The germline gives CDR1 DFQATT, CDR2 SNEGSKA (reference sequence). This CDR3 contains 10 residues. The CDR3 nucleotides read TGCAGTGCGGACGGACGAGGCTACACCTTC. It codes for CSADGRGYTF.

The rearrangement uses TRBV7-9 and TRBJ2-5; maybe TRBD2 (7 bases). Germline CDR1 reads SEHNR; CDR2 reads FQNEAQ (reference sequence). The V gene lost 3 bases and the J gene lost 3 bases, with 14 bases spanning the gap. The CDR3 extends over 15 amino acids. The CDR3 is CASSFLGGGEETQYF. CDR3 DNA sequence: TGTGCCAGCAGCTTTTTGGGCGGGGGCGAAGAGACCCAGTACTTC. The whole variable domain, remainder taken from reference TRBV7-9 and TRBJ2-5, is DTGVSQNPRHKITKRGQNVTFRCDPISEHNRLYWYRQTLGQGPEFLTYFQNEAQLEKSRLLSDRFSAERPKGSFSTLEIQRTEQGDSAMYLCASSFLGGGEETQYFGPGTRLLVL.

The chain recombines TRBV7-2 with TRBJ1-4; possible D gene TRBD1, 6 bases. Germline-derived CDR1 and CDR2 are SGHTA and FQGNSA. Trimming left V 1 base short and J 5 bases short, with 14 bases between. The length of the CDR3 is 16 residues. CDR3: CASSLDRRGLNEKLFF. The CDR3 DNA reads TGTGCCAGCAGCTTAGATCGTAGGGGGTTGAATGAAAAACTGTTTTTT. Based on the CDR3 plus reference TRBV7-2 and TRBJ1-4, the full variable domain is GAGVSQSPSNKVTEKGKDVELRCDPISGHTALYWYRQSLGQGLEFLIYFQGNSAPDKSGLPSDRFSAERTGGSVSTLTIQRTQQEDSAVYLCASSLDRRGLNEKLFFGSGTQLSVL.

This clonotype was seen more than once but under ten times. The J gene is TRBJ1-1, the V gene TRBV2, with D possibly TRBD1 on 6 matching bases. The CDR3 is 14 residues long. Per germline, CDR1 SNHLY and CDR2 FYNNEI. V lost 6 bases and J lost 5, with 16 bases in between. CDR3 DNA: TGTGCCAGCAGAGCCTACAGGGTGGAGACTGAAGCTTTCTTT. Its protein is CASRAYRVETEAFF.

The chain carries TRBV10-2 and TRBJ1-2, with TRBD1 matching over 8 bases. The V gene's germline CDR1 is WSHSY and CDR2 SAAADI. The J segment lost 8 bases and the V segment lost 6 bases, leaving 17 bases of the junction unmatched. CDR3 length: 16 amino acids. Here the CDR3 DNA reads TGCGCCAGCAGCCAAGATCGACAGGGGCGACCCGGAGGCTACACCTTC. This gives the protein CASSQDRQGRPGGYTF.

This clonotype was counted many times. The germline gene is not matched at one end of the junction; a read error may be the cause. The V and J genes are TRBV7-7 and TRBJ1-1; TRBD1 is a possible D gene (5 bases). This CDR3 contains 13 residues. CDR1 is SSHAT, CDR2 FNYEAQ, per germline (reference sequence). CDR3 sequence reads: CASSKDTIAEAFF. The CDR3 nucleotides read TGTGCTAGCAGCAAGGACACAATCGCTGAAGCTTTCTTT.

Comments on this clonotype: The junction does not match germline at one end; this may be a read error. J is TRBJ1-5 and V is TRBV5-6; D unresolved. The CDR3 has 14 residues. Germline V CDR1 and CDR2: SGHDT, YYEEEE. The CDR3 DNA reads TGTGCCGGCAGCCGGATGAGGAGCAATCAGCCCCAGCATTTT. Its protein product is CAGSRMRSNQPQHF.

This clonotype was counted only a few times. CDR3 nucleotides: TGTGCCAGCAACCTAGCTTCGGGGGTGGGGACTGAAGCTTTCTTT. This sequence encodes CASNLASGVGTEAFF. The chain recombines TRBV7-9 with TRBJ1-1; D is possibly TRBD1 (5 bases). Germline V gene sequence: CDR1 SEHNR, CDR2 FQNEAQ (reference sequence). V lost 7 bases and J lost 5, with 20 bases in between. The length of the CDR3 is 15 residues.

Note on this clonotype: A clone one base away is much larger, so this may be a read error. The chain is built from TRBV7-2 and TRBJ2-5; TRBD2 is a possible D gene (5 bases). CDR1 is SGHTA, CDR2 FQGNSA, per germline. V was shortened by 0 bases and J by 4 bases, with 12 bases between the two germline ends. The CDR3 loop spans 15 amino acids. CDR3 sequence: CASSLAHGVGETQYF. For the CDR3, the DNA is TGTGCCAGCAGCTTAGCCCACGGGGTTGGAGAGACCCAGTACTTC.

The chain combines TRBV19 with TRBJ1-4; a possible D gene is TRBD1 (6 bases). The CDR3 has 15 residues. Looked up from germline, CDR1 is LNHDA and CDR2 is SQIVND (reference sequence). The V gene lost 2 bases and the J gene lost 5 bases, with 12 bases spanning the gap. The CDR3: CASSITGGPNEKLFF. The CDR3 DNA reads TGTGCCAGTAGTATAACGGGGGGCCCGAATGAAAAACTGTTTTTT.

This chain links TRBV7-2 with TRBJ2-7; possibly TRBD2 for D (7 bases). The CDR3 spans 15 residues. Per germline, CDR1 SGHTA and CDR2 FQGNSA. V was pared by 1 base and J by 3 bases, with 13 bases between. The CDR3 DNA is TGTGCCAGCAGCTTAGAGGGGGGGGAAGGCTACGAGCAGTACTTC. As protein: CASSLEGGEGYEQYF.

This clonotype was counted only a few times. The gene calls are TRBV7-9 and TRBJ1-1; TRBD1 might be the D (6 bases). The CDR3 consists of 16 residues. V gave up 3 bases and J gave up 6 bases, with 20 bases separating them. CDR1 SEHNR and CDR2 FQNEAQ come from the germline V gene (reference sequence). CDR3 protein: CASSFGFPRGSPEAFF. In DNA form, the CDR3 reads TGTGCCAGCAGCTTCGGGTTCCCGAGGGGGTCCCCTGAAGCTTTCTTT.

The chain carries TRBV16 and TRBJ1-4; the D is unclear. Germline lookup yields CDR1 KGHSY and CDR2 FQNENV. Trimming shortened V by 0 bases and J by 5 bases, and 7 bases separated the two germline ends. This CDR3 is built from 14 residues. The CDR3: CASSQSSGNEKLFF. Written as DNA, the CDR3 is TGTGCCAGCAGCCAATCGTCCGGAAATGAAAAACTGTTTTTT. Based on the CDR3 plus reference TRBV16 and TRBJ1-4, the full variable domain is GEEVAQTPKHLVRGEGQKAKLYCAPIKGHSYVFWYQQVLKNEFKFLISFQNENVFDETGMPKERFSAKCLPNSPCSLEIQATKLEDSAVYFCASSQSSGNEKLFFGSGTQLSVL.

This chain uses TRBV25-1 with TRBJ1-1, with 7 nucleotides matching TRBD1. Germline values: CDR1 MGHDK, CDR2 SYGVNS. The CDR3 consists of 16 residues. J was trimmed by 1 base and V by 7 bases; bases with no gene match: 12. CDR3 sequence reads: CASIDPRTGPNTEAFF. CDR3 bases: TGTGCCAGCATCGACCCAAGGACAGGACCGAACACTGAAGCTTTCTTT.

This clonotype was recorded only once. This may stem from a read error, because a much larger clone lies one nucleotide away. V usage is TRBV29-1 and J usage is TRBJ1-5; possible D gene TRBD1, 5 bases. CDR3 length: 14 amino acids. Per the germline V gene, CDR1 is SQVTM and CDR2 is ANQGSEA. V was pared by 8 bases and J by 3 bases, with 17 bases between. The CDR3: CSSTGGEPNQPQHF. The CDR3 DNA is TGCAGCTCCACCGGGGGGGAACCCAATCAGCCCCAGCATTTT. Looking up the rest from reference TRBV29-1 and TRBJ1-5 gives the full variable domain: SAVISQKPSRDICQRGTSLTIQCQVDSQVTMMFWYRQQPGQSLTLIATANQGSEATYESGFVIDKFPISRPNLTFSTLTVSNMSPEDSSIYLCSSTGGEPNQPQHFGDGTRLSIL.

The chain employs TRBV12-3 or TRBV12-4 and TRBJ2-5; weak D call: TRBD2 (6 bases). CDR3 size: 15 residues. Trimming took 2 bases from V and 5 from J, leaving 15 bases between them. In nucleotides, the CDR3 is TGTGCCAGCAGTTTAAGGGTGACGGGGGAGGAGACCCAGTACTTC. It translates to CASSLRVTGEETQYF.

This chain uses TRBV19 with TRBJ1-1, with 7 positions matching TRBD1. CDR1 is LNHDA, CDR2 SQIVND, per germline (reference sequence). The CDR3 is 15 amino acids. Trimming cost V 6 bases and J 1 base; bases outside gene matches: 8. DNA of the CDR3: TGTGCCAGTAGCACTAACAGGGGCAAGAACACTGAAGCTTTCTTT. Translated, it gives CASSTNRGKNTEAFF.

This chain joins TRBV7-2 and TRBJ1-5, with 10 nucleotides matching TRBD1. Germline V CDR1 and CDR2: SGHTA, FQGNSA. V lost 5 bases to trimming and J lost 10 bases; unmatched junction nucleotides: 8. There are 14 residues in the CDR3. CDR3 sequence reads: CASSPGTGEGPQHF. CDR3 bases: TGTGCCAGCAGCCCCGGGACAGGGGAAGGTCCCCAGCATTTT.

In regard to this clonotype: A much larger clone sits a single nucleotide away, making a read error possible. This chain connects TRBV2 to TRBJ1-1; D is possibly TRBD1 (5 bases). CDR3 size: 18 residues. Trimming cost V 4 bases and J 5 bases, with 26 bases left between them. Looked up from germline, CDR1 is SNHLY and CDR2 is FYNNEI. Here the CDR3 DNA reads TGTGCCAGCAGTGTAAAAAGCTTTCTAATGGCAGGGAGGACTGAAGCTTTCTTT. It is translated as CASSVKSFLMAGRTEAFF.

The rearrangement joins TRBV20-1 to TRBJ2-5; TRBD1 might be the D (5 bases). Trimming took 6 bases from V and 11 from J, leaving 19 bases between them. There are 12 residues in the CDR3. The germline V gene has CDR1 DFQATT and CDR2 SNEGSKA (reference sequence). As DNA, the CDR3 is TGCAGTGCCCGAAGGGGTGTGGATACGCAGTACTTC. Amino acids: CSARRGVDTQYF.

This clonotype has a count of ten or more. V gene TRBV9 combines with J gene TRBJ1-1, with D possibly being TRBD1 (6 bases). CDR3 length: 14 amino acids. The V end lost 4 bases, the J end lost 5 bases, and 15 bases lay between the germline ends. From germline, CDR1 is SGDLS and CDR2 YYNGEE. For the CDR3, the DNA is TGTGCCAGCAGCCCCATGACAGGAAGGACTGAAGCTTTCTTT. The encoded protein is CASSPMTGRTEAFF.

The chain carries TRBV28 and TRBJ1-6, with TRBD1 matching 8 bases. Looked up from germline, CDR1 is MDHEN and CDR2 is SYDVKM. This CDR3 has 18 amino acids. V trimming: 6 bases; J trimming: 0 bases; junction bases outside the gene matches: 10. DNA for the CDR3: TGTGCCAGCAGCCTGTCCGGGACAGGACGCTCCTATAATTCACCCCTCCACTTT. It translates to CASSLSGTGRSYNSPLHF.

The V gene is TRBV10-3, the J gene TRBJ2-6; no clear D gene. The CDR3 sequence is 17 residues long. Trimming removed 10 bases from V and 0 bases from J, with 19 bases in between. Germline lookup yields CDR1 ENHRY and CDR2 SYGVKD. The CDR3 region has the DNA TGTGCCAGCAGCATTGGGATAGTTGTCTCTGGGGCCAACGTCCTGACTTTC. Translation gives CASSIGIVVSGANVLTF.